The clone carrying this TCR beta chain was found a few times. The antigen is undetermined. The sample comes from a study of identical twins. Study-wide points: Compared with models, monozygotic twins showed more out-of-frame TCR alpha sharing.

The cDNA had a unique molecular identifier and a template-switch universal primer site. A single record per CDR3 protein comes from TCRdb applying MiXCR to the 5' RACE reads. This table holds approximately 600,000 distinct CDR3 sequences, roughly 9.5% found once. Trimming removed 0 bases from V and 6 bases from J, with 6 bases in between. Germline assignment: CDR1 LNHNV and CDR2 YYDKDF (reference sequence). The CDR3 consists of 13 residues. The sample was also linked to a second study, of yellow fever vaccine responses in identical twins. This second study notes: Twins reportedly appeared to share part of their vaccine T cell response while keeping part individual.

The receptor's source is a woman aged 18-29 years in good health. Material for sequencing was PBMCs. The chain joins TRBV15 to TRBJ2-1, with D perhaps TRBD2 (5 bases). This CDR3 reads CATSRERGNEQFF. CDR3 in DNA: TGTGCCACCAGCAGAGAACGGGGCAATGAGCAGTTCTTC.